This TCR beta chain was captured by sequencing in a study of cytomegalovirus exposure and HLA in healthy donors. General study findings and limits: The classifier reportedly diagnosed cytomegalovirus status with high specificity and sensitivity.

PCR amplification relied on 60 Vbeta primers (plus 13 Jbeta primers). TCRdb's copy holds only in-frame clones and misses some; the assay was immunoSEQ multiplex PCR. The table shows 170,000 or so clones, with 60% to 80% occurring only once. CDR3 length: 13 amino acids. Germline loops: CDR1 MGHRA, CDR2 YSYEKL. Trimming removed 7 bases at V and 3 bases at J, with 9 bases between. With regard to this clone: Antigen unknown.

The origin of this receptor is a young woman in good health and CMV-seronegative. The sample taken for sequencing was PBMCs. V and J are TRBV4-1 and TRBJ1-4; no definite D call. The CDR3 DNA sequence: TGCGCCAGCATGGCCGGGGCTAATGAAAAACTGTTTTTT. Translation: CASMAGANEKLFF.